The 23 T cell receptor beta chains below come from one sample, sequenced in a study of early T cells in non-severe SARS-CoV-2 infection (dated by TCRdb to about 2021). The library came from 5' RACE. Sequencing used a NextSeq 500. TCRdb reprocessing: public reads trimmed at Q25 with fastp, clones called with MiXCR, in-frame beta chains kept. Each CDR3 protein gets just one entry, which takes the most common genes and DNA from the rows behind it. This sample is represented by some 50,000 distinct CDR3 sequences; around 8.4% of them were singletons. Around 4% of the sample is in the top ten clones. Sequencing used whole blood. These receptors came from an adult who was a healthcare worker with PCR-confirmed SARS-CoV-2 infection or an uninfected control (not recorded which).

In this sample, this clonotype turned up many times. The V call is TRBV5-4, the J call TRBJ2-1; TRBD2 agrees at 7 bases. The germline V gene encodes CDR1 SGHNT and CDR2 YYREEE (reference sequence). The CDR3 is made up of 14 amino acids. V dropped 4 bases and J dropped 6; count of bases not matched to a gene: 7. The CDR3 reads CASSRLTSTNEQFF. The CDR3 coding sequence is TGTGCCAGCAGCCGCCTGACTAGCACCAATGAGCAGTTCTTC.

This clonotype occurred many times. The chain employs TRBV18 and TRBJ2-3; 9 bases are a match to TRBD1. Germline V gene lookup returns CDR1 KGHSH and CDR2 LQKENI. Trimming took 5 bases from V and 4 from J; bases not matched to a gene: 13. The CDR3 length is 17 residues. The CDR3 protein is CASSSLPGQGMADTQYF. The CDR3 DNA reads TGTGCCAGCTCATCTTTACCGGGACAGGGTATGGCAGATACGCAGTATTTT.

This clonotype was recorded many times. V and J are TRBV7-8 and TRBJ1-4; 7 nucleotides agree with TRBD1. J was trimmed by 8 bases and V by 5 bases; bases with no gene match: 11. Per the germline V gene, CDR1 is SGHVS and CDR2 is FQNEAQ. The CDR3 is made up of 15 amino acids. CDR3 protein: CASSATEQGGEKLFF. The CDR3 DNA follows: TGTGCCAGCAGCGCGACCGAGCAGGGGGGCGAAAAACTGTTTTTT.

At least ten counts were recorded for this clonotype. V gene TRBV11-2 combines with J gene TRBJ2-5; TRBD2 agrees at 13 bases. Per the germline V gene, CDR1 is SGHAT and CDR2 is FQNNGV. This CDR3 has 22 residues. Losses at the gene ends were 1 base for V and 2 bases for J; bases not matched to a gene: 19. The CDR3 nucleotides are TGTGCCAGCAGCTTAGGATTACTAGCGGGAGGGCTTAGGTACCGACGACAAGAGACCCAGTACTTC. Its translation: CASSLGLLAGGLRYRRQETQYF.

This clonotype was counted many times. This CDR3 is CSGGQAAGEQYF. The CDR3 DNA reads as TGCAGCGGAGGACAGGCGGCTGGAGAGCAGTACTTC. The rearrangement uses TRBV29-1 and TRBJ2-7; 7 bases map to TRBD1. J was trimmed by 7 bases and V by 7 bases; bases with no gene match: 10. Per the germline V gene, CDR1 is SQVTM and CDR2 is ANQGSEA. This CDR3 has 12 amino acids.

Ten or more counts support this clonotype. The chain uses TRBV20-1 and TRBJ1-6, with D hard to call. The CDR3 loop spans 14 amino acids. The germline gives CDR1 DFQATT, CDR2 SNEGSKA (reference sequence). Trimming pared 3 bases from V and 9 bases from J, leaving 15 bases between. In nucleotides, the CDR3 is TGCAGTGCTAGGTGGGCGAGCTTTGGTTCACCCCTCCACTTT. This encodes CSARWASFGSPLHF.

In regard to this clonotype: This could be a read error, since a much larger clone is one nucleotide away. The CDR3 sequence is CASSQGQGRNNQPQHF. In DNA form, the CDR3 reads TGTGCCAGCAGCCAAGGACAGGGTCGGAACAATCAGCCCCAGCATTTT. V and J are TRBV7-8 and TRBJ1-5; TRBD1 agrees at 8 bases. The CDR3 loop spans 16 amino acids. Germline loops: CDR1 SGHVS, CDR2 FQNEAQ. The V segment lost 5 bases and the J segment 3 bases; nucleotides outside the gene matches: 9.

The chain couples TRBV5-1 to TRBJ2-1; D is undetermined. Trimming shortened V by 0 bases and J by 0 bases, and 7 bases separated the two germline ends. The CDR3 is 15 residues long. Germline loops: CDR1 SGHRS, CDR2 YFSETQ. The CDR3 region has the DNA TGCGCCAGCAGCTTGGCGCGGCCCTCCTACAATGAGCAGTTCTTC. It specifies CASSLARPSYNEQFF.

This clonotype has a single count. This chain uses TRBV4-1 with TRBJ2-7; D gene uncertain. Trimming removed 1 base at V and 0 bases at J, with 10 bases between. Germline-derived CDR1 and CDR2 are MGHRA and YSYEKL. CDR3 length: 15 amino acids. The DNA for the CDR3 is TGCGCCAGCAGCCAAGTTCCACATCTCTCCTACGAGCAGTACTTC. This encodes CASSQVPHLSYEQYF.

This clonotype came up many times. V usage is TRBV9 and J usage is TRBJ2-4; D is possibly TRBD2 (6 bases). The germline V and J ends were trimmed by 5 bases and 1 base, with 13 bases remaining between them. This CDR3 spans 15 amino acids. The V gene's germline CDR1 is SGDLS and CDR2 YYNGEE. CDR3 protein: CASSPGRLAKNIQYF. In DNA, the CDR3 is TGTGCCAGCAGTCCGGGGAGGCTGGCCAAAAACATTCAGTACTTC. Looking up the rest from reference TRBV9 and TRBJ2-4 gives the full variable domain: DSGVTQTPKHLITATGQRVTLRCSPRSGDLSVYWYQQSLDQGLQFLIQYYNGEERAKGNILERFSAQQFPDLHSELNLSSLELGDSALYFCASSPGRLAKNIQYFGAGTRLSVL.

This clonotype came up many times. The V call is TRBV6-2 or TRBV6-3, the J call TRBJ2-5; D not resolved. CDR3 length: 13 residues. Germline V CDR1 and CDR2: MNHEY, SVGEGT. Trimming took off 4 bases at V and 9 bases at J, with 15 bases between the two ends. The CDR3 sequence: CASSLSPVSSQYF. In DNA, the CDR3 is TGTGCCAGCAGTTTGAGTCCGGTGTCATCCCAGTACTTC.

The sample holds a few counts of this clonotype. The chain couples TRBV12-3 or TRBV12-4 to TRBJ1-6, with 7 bases fitting TRBD1. Losses at the gene ends were 5 bases for V and 16 bases for J; bases not matched to a gene: 11. This CDR3 comprises 13 residues. The CDR3 is CASSPDREGLLHF. For the CDR3, the DNA is TGTGCCAGCAGTCCCGACAGGGAGGGATTACTCCACTTT.

This clonotype has a count of ten or more. This rearrangement joins TRBV2 to TRBJ1-2; D remains ambiguous. Trimming removed 6 bases at V and 0 bases at J, with 14 bases between. CDR1 is SNHLY and CDR2 is FYNNEI in the germline V gene. The CDR3 has 15 amino acids. The CDR3 loop reads CASRARADTNYGYTF. CDR3 nucleotides: TGTGCCAGCAGGGCTAGGGCCGACACTAACTATGGCTACACCTTC.

This clonotype came up many times. The chain has TRBV20-1 and TRBJ2-1; TRBD1 agrees at 9 bases. This CDR3 region has 17 residues. Per the germline V gene, CDR1 is DFQATT and CDR2 is SNEGSKA (reference sequence). The V segment lost 0 bases and the J segment 4 bases; nucleotides outside the gene matches: 10. CDR3 DNA: TGCAGTGCTAGAGATCTTAAGACGGACAGGGGATACAATGAGCAGTTCTTC. Its protein is CSARDLKTDRGYNEQFF.

This clonotype was recorded many times. The chain uses TRBV10-3 and TRBJ2-7; 8 bases agree with TRBD1. V was pared by 9 bases and J by 6 bases, with 7 bases of the junction left unmatched. Germline CDR1 reads ENHRY; CDR2 reads SYGVKD. This CDR3 is built from 12 residues. CDR3 region: CAIRQGSAEQYF. The CDR3 bases are TGTGCCATACGACAGGGGTCGGCCGAGCAGTACTTC.

This clonotype was recorded many times. For the CDR3, the DNA is TGTGCCAGCAGCTTATGGGACGTAAACACCGGGGAGCTGTTTTTT. It specifies CASSLWDVNTGELFF. The chain joins TRBV7-6 to TRBJ2-2, with D possibly called TRBD1 or TRBD2 (5 bases each). Looked up from germline, CDR1 is SGHVS and CDR2 is FNYEAQ. This CDR3 comprises 15 residues. V was cut by 2 bases and J by 2 bases, with 9 bases left in between.

This clonotype was picked up many times. The chain links TRBV19 to TRBJ2-2; perhaps D is TRBD1 or TRBD2 (5 bases each). Germline V gene sequence: CDR1 LNHDA, CDR2 SQIVND (reference sequence). Trimming removed 10 bases at V and 3 bases at J, with 18 bases between. The CDR3 spans 15 residues. CDR3 protein: CATLPRGRDTGELFF. In DNA, the CDR3 is TGTGCCACGCTGCCCCGGGGCAGGGACACCGGGGAGCTGTTTTTT. The variable domain in full, with the rest retrieved from reference TRBV19 and TRBJ2-2, is DGGITQSPKYLFRKEGQNVTLSCEQNLNHDAMYWYRQDPGQGLRLIYYSQIVNDFQKGDIAEGYSVSREKKESFPLTVTSAQKNPTAFYLCATLPRGRDTGELFFGEGSRLTVL.

Details on this clonotype: A much larger clonotype is one base distant, so this may be a read error. The rearrangement uses TRBV11-2 and TRBJ2-7; 9 bases line up with TRBD1. After removal of 8 bases from V and 6 bases from J, the junction contained 8 bases not matched to a gene. Germline CDR1 and CDR2: SGHAT and FQNNGV. The CDR3 length is 13 residues. Written as DNA, the CDR3 is TGTGCCAGCGGCTCCCCGACAGGGGGCGAGCAGTACTTC. It translates to CASGSPTGGEQYF.

This clonotype was found a few times. The rearrangement links TRBV7-3 to TRBJ2-1; D unclear. The CDR3 has 14 residues. Deletions cut 1 base from V and 9 bases from J, with 13 bases between. Germline CDR1 reads SGHTA; CDR2 reads FQGTGA. CDR3: CASSLKALVGEQFF. DNA for the CDR3: TGTGCCAGCAGCTTAAAGGCGCTTGTGGGTGAGCAGTTCTTC.

This clonotype was recorded many times. The chain combines TRBV7-9 with TRBJ2-3, with D unresolved. The CDR3 has 16 amino acids. With 1 base removed from V and 2 bases from J, the gap between germline ends came to 13 bases. Germline V gives CDR1 SEHNR, CDR2 FQNEAQ (reference sequence). CDR3 region: CASSLVTLWDTDTQYF. CDR3 bases: TGTGCCAGCAGCTTAGTAACCCTGTGGGACACAGATACGCAGTATTTT.

This clonotype was recorded a few times. The V and J genes are TRBV11-2 and TRBJ2-3, with D unresolved. The CDR3 has 13 residues. V lost 5 bases to trimming and J lost 9 bases, with 15 bases between them. Germline-derived CDR1 and CDR2 are SGHAT and FQNNGV. The CDR3 loop is CASSADLRLTQYF. The CDR3 coding sequence is TGTGCCAGCAGCGCCGACTTAAGGCTCACGCAGTATTTT.

The rearrangement joins TRBV5-1 to TRBJ2-3; TRBD1 aligns across 8 bases. After removal of 2 bases from V and 6 bases from J, the junction contained 5 bases not matched to a gene. The CDR3 is 14 residues long. Germline assignment: CDR1 SGHRS and CDR2 YFSETQ. The CDR3 nucleotides are TGCGCCAGCAGCTTCGGACAGGGCGACGATACGCAGTATTTT. It is translated as CASSFGQGDDTQYF.

This clonotype was seen many times. The chain is built from TRBV6-4 and TRBJ2-3; D is undetermined. This CDR3 has 14 residues. The ends were cut back, 3 bases at V and 8 bases at J, with 15 bases in the middle. The germline V gene encodes CDR1 MRHNA and CDR2 SNTAGT. CDR3 amino acids: CASSETFGRTTQYF. The CDR3, as DNA: TGTGCCAGCAGTGAAACATTCGGGCGAACTACGCAGTATTTT.